This record concerns one T cell receptor beta chain sequence. The sample comes from a study of shared T cell receptors in the human thymus. There are 17 residues in the CDR3. J lost 0 bases, V lost 4 bases, and 12 bases had no gene match. CDR1 is MNHNS, CDR2 SASEGT, per germline. Data came from immunoSEQ multiplex PCR; TCRdb stores just in-frame clones and leaves some out. The data contain some 660,000 clones, approximately 89% of them seen just once; the ten biggest clones take up about 0.0094%. The sample was also linked to a second study, of human thymus T cells. That work adds: Healthy Finnish infants having corrective surgery for congenital heart defects served as donors. During corrective heart surgery, resections were taken, and the thymus tissue came from them. The authors found apparently biased V and J gene usage in thymic and blood repertoires.

V usage is TRBV6-1 and J usage is TRBJ2-7; 7 bases match TRBD1. The specimen sequenced was thymocytes. This sequence was found in a boy under two years old with a congenital heart defect. CDR3 residues: CASSVIVWDSDSYEQYF. The CDR3, as DNA: TGTGCCAGCAGTGTCATAGTGTGGGACAGTGACTCCTACGAGCAGTACTTC.